Listed below are T cell receptor beta chains from one sample, sequenced in a study of radiation and T cells in renal cell carcinoma. Sequencing was performed with immunoSEQ multiplex PCR; in TCRdb, only in-frame clones are kept and a portion is missing. This table has 120,000 to 150,000 clones, over 80% appearing once. The material sequenced was blood, taken from a patient whose treatment included radiotherapy and nephrectomy. The receptors originated from a woman aged 45-59 years with renal cell carcinoma. The CDR3 runs from the conserved cysteine through the conserved F or W. The order of the fields is V gene, J gene, clone size, D gene, CDR3 protein, CDR3 DNA. D genes are given only for firm matches. Rows may omit the clone size; those that give it use once, few, many or a size class.

V: TRBV5-5
J: TRBJ1-1
size: few
D: TRBD1
CDR3: CASSSGQEAFF
DNA: TGTGCCAGCAGCTCGGGACAGGAAGCTTTCTTT

V: TRBV28
J: TRBJ2-2
size: few
D: -
CDR3: CASRQGPGELFF
DNA: TGTGCCAGCAGGCAGGGTCCCGGGGAGCTGTTTTTT

V: TRBV5-1
J: TRBJ1-3
size: -
D: -
CDR3: CASSHGQTSSGNTIYF
DNA: TGCGCCAGCAGCCATGGACAGACAAGCTCTGGAAACACCATATATTTT

V: TRBV5-1
J: TRBJ2-7
size: -
D: TRBD1
CDR3: CASSLRKGAEQYF
DNA: TGCGCCAGCAGCTTGCGAAAGGGGGCCGAGCAGTACTTC

V: TRBV5-1
J: TRBJ2-7
size: -
D: TRBD2
CDR3: CASRRTSGSYEQYF
DNA: TGCGCCAGCAGACGGACTAGCGGATCCTACGAGCAGTACTTC

V: TRBV14
J: TRBJ2-7
size: few
D: -
CDR3: CASSQDLDGATYEQYF
DNA: TGTGCCAGCAGCCAAGATCTTGACGGGGCAACCTACGAGCAGTACTTC

V: TRBV2
J: TRBJ1-5
size: -
D: -
CDR3: CASTTEGNQPQHF
DNA: TGTGCCAGCACTACCGAGGGTAATCAGCCCCAGCATTTT

V: TRBV5-1
J: TRBJ1-3
size: -
D: -
CDR3: CASSLVGSGNTIYF
DNA: TGCGCCAGCAGCTTGGTCGGGTCTGGAAACACCATATATTTT

V: TRBV7-2
J: TRBJ2-5
size: -
D: -
CDR3: CASSRTPEETQYF
DNA: TGTGCCAGCAGCAGAACCCCTGAGGAGACCCAGTACTTC

V: TRBV7-9
J: TRBJ2-7
size: -
D: -
CDR3: CASSSGLLERHTGYEQYF
DNA: TGTGCCAGCAGCTCGGGGCTGCTGGAACGGCACACAGGCTACGAGCAGTACTTC

V: TRBV5-1
J: TRBJ1-1
size: -
D: -
CDR3: CASSLVARMNTEAFF
DNA: TGCGCCAGCAGCTTGGTGGCCAGGATGAACACTGAAGCTTTCTTT

V: TRBV4-3
J: TRBJ2-6
size: -
D: -
CDR3: CASSPSDSGANVLTF
DNA: TGCGCCAGCAGCCCAAGCGACTCTGGGGCCAACGTCCTGACTTTC

V: TRBV29-1
J: TRBJ2-5
size: -
D: -
CDR3: CSVRQGGGETQYF
DNA: TGCAGCGTGAGGCAGGGGGGCGGGGAGACCCAGTACTTC

V: TRBV5-1
J: TRBJ2-7
size: -
D: -
CDR3: CASSLVAGVNEQYF
DNA: TGCGCCAGCAGCTTGGTCGCAGGGGTGAACGAGCAGTACTTC

V: TRBV6-1
J: TRBJ1-1
size: -
D: -
CDR3: CASVEQGWGTEAFF
DNA: TGTGCCAGCGTCGAACAGGGTTGGGGCACTGAAGCTTTCTTT

V: TRBV29-1
J: TRBJ2-5
size: -
D: -
CDR3: CSVEGQINQETQYF
DNA: TGCAGCGTTGAAGGTCAGATTAATCAAGAGACCCAGTACTTC